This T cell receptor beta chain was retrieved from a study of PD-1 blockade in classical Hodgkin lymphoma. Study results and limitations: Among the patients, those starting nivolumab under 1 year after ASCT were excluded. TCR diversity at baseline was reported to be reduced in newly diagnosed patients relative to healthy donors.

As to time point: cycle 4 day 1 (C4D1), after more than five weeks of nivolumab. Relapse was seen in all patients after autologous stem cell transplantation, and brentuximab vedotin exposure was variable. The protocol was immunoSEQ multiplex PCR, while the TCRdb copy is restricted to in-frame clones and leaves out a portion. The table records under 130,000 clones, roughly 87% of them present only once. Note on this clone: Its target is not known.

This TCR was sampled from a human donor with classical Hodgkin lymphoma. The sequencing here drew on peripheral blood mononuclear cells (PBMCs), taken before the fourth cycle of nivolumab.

CDR3 loop: CASSLLSETSTDTQYF. Here the CDR3 DNA reads TGTGCCAGCAGTCTCCTCTCAGAGACTAGCACAGATACGCAGTATTTT. This rearrangement joins TRBV28 to TRBJ2-3; no firm D call. CDR1 MDHEN and CDR2 SYDVKM come from the germline V gene. V was clipped by 5 bases and J by 0 bases, with 15 bases between them. The CDR3 consists of 16 residues.